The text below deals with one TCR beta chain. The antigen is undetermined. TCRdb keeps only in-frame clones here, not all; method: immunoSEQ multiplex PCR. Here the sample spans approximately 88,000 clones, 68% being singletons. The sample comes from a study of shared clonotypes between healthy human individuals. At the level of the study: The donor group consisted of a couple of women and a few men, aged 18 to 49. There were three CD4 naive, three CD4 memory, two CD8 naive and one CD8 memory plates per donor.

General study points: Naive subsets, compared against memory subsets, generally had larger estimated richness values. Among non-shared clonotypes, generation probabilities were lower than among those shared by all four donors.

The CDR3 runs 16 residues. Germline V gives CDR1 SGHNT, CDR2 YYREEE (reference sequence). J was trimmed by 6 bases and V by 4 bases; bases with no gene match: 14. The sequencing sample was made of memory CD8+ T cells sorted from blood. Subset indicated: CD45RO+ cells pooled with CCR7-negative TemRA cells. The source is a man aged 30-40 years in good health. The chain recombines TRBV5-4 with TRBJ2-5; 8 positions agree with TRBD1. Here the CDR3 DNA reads TGTGCCAGCAGCGTAAGCCGGGACAGGAGTTTGAAGACCCAGTACTTC. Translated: CASSVSRDRSLKTQYF.